The 2 T cell receptor beta chains given below trace back to one sample, sequenced in a study of STAT5B mutations in CD4+ large granular lymphocyte leukemia. The repertoire was sequenced with immunoSEQ multiplex PCR; TCRdb's copy has only in-frame clones and lacks some. The table includes 20,000 to 25,000 clones, 70% detected once. Sequences were obtained from CD4+ T cells from blood buffy coats. These receptors came from a human donor in good health.

V is TRBV5-4 and J is TRBJ2-1, with TRBD2 matching over 10 bases. The V gene's germline CDR1 is SGHNT and CDR2 YYREEE (reference sequence). V lost 0 bases to trimming and J lost 7 bases; unmatched junction nucleotides: 7. The CDR3 length is 16 residues. Here the CDR3 DNA reads TGTGCCAGCAGCTTGGGTGCTAGCGGGAGTTGGAATGAGCAGTTCTTC. It is translated as CASSLGASGSWNEQFF.

The sample holds one count of this clone. This chain connects TRBV7-6 to TRBJ2-7; no clear D. Germline V lookup: CDR1 SGHVS, CDR2 FNYEAQ. Trimming took off 0 bases at V and 3 bases at J, with 9 bases between the two ends. The CDR3 consists of 14 residues. The chain's CDR3 is CASSLAGKGYEQYF. The CDR3 region has the DNA TGTGCCAGCAGCTTAGCAGGGAAGGGCTACGAGCAGTACTTC.